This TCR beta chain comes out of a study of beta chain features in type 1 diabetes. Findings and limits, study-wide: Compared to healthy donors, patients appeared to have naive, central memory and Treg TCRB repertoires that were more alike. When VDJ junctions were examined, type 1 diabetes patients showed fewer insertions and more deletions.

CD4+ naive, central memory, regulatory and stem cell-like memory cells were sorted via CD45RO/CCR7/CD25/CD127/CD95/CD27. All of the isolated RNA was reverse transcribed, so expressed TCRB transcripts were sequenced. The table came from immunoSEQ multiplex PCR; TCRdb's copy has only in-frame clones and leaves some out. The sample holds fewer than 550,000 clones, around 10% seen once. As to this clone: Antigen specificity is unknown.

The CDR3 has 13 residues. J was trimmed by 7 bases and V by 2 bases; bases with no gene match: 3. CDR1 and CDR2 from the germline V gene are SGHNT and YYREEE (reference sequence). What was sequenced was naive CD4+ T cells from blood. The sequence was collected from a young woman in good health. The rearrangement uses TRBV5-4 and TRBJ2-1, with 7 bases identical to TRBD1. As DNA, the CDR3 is TGTGCCAGCAGCTTCTTACAGGGGAATGAGCAGTTCTTC. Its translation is CASSFLQGNEQFF. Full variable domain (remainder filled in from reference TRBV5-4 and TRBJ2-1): ETGVTQSPTHLIKTRGQQVTLRCSSQSGHNTVSWYQQALGQGPQFIFQYYREEENGRGNFPPRFSGLQFPNYSSELNVNALELDDSALYLCASSFLQGNEQFFGPGTRLTVL.